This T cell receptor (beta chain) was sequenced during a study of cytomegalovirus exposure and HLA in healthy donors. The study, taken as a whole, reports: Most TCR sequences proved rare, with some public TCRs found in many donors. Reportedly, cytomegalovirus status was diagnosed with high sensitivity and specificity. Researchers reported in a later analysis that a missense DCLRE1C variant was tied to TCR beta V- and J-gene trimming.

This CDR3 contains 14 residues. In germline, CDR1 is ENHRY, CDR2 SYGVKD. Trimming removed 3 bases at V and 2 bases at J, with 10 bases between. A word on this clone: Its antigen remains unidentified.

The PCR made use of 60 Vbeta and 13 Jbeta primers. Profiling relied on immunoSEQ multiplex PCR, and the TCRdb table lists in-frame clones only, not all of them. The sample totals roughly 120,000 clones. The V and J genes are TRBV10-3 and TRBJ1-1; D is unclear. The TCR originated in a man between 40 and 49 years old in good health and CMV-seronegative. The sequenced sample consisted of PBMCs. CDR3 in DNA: TGTGCCATCAGTGAAGTAGCGGGAAACACTGAAGCTTTCTTT. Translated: CAISEVAGNTEAFF.